The 25 T cell receptor beta chains in this list originate from one sample, sequenced in a study of cytomegalovirus exposure and HLA in healthy donors. PCR primers comprised 60 Vbeta and 13 Jbeta primers. Libraries were prepared by immunoSEQ multiplex PCR; TCRdb keeps only in-frame clonotypes and omits some of them. Of under 130,000 clones listed, 60% to 70% were seen once; the top ten hold about 3.5%. Material: PBMCs. The receptors derive from a woman in her 50s in good health and CMV-seronegative.

This chain links TRBV5-6 with TRBJ2-1; D remains ambiguous. The CDR3 has 13 amino acids. Trimming shortened V by 3 bases and J by 6 bases, and 10 bases separated the two germline ends. Germline values: CDR1 SGHDT, CDR2 YYEEEE. This chain's CDR3 is CASSSLASNEQFF. CDR3 coding DNA: TGTGCCAGCAGCTCCTTAGCCTCCAATGAGCAGTTCTTC.

This clone appeared a single time. The chain links TRBV7-9 to TRBJ1-2; 8 bases line up with TRBD1. Per germline, CDR1 SEHNR and CDR2 FQNEAQ (reference sequence). The CDR3 extends over 13 amino acids. J lost 6 bases, V lost 3 bases, and 3 bases had no gene match. CDR3 in amino acids: CASSFRGRDGYTF. The CDR3 nucleotides are TGTGCCAGCAGCTTCAGGGGGCGAGATGGCTACACCTTC.

In this sample, this clone turned up a few times. This chain connects TRBV29-1 to TRBJ2-2; 10 nucleotides line up with TRBD1. Germline CDR1 and CDR2: SQVTM and ANQGSEA. The CDR3 sequence is 14 residues long. With V trimmed by 6 bases and J by 1 base, 2 bases remained unmatched. CDR3 DNA: TGCAGCGTGGGGGACAGGGGGAACACCGGGGAGCTGTTTTTT. Translated, it gives CSVGDRGNTGELFF.

CDR3 nucleotides: TGTGCCAGCAGCCACGGACTAGCGGGATGGGGAGAGACCCAGTACTTC. This encodes CASSHGLAGWGETQYF. The chain links TRBV7-9 to TRBJ2-5; 12 bases map to TRBD2. The V gene end was trimmed by 5 bases and the J gene end by 4 bases; junction bases not matched to a gene: 8. Germline CDR1 and CDR2: SEHNR and FQNEAQ (reference sequence). CDR3 size: 16 residues.

This clone was seen a handful of times. The chain joins TRBV6-5 to TRBJ1-5; D not certain. This CDR3 comprises 14 residues. Deletions cut 4 bases from V and 1 base from J, with 8 bases between. Germline loops: CDR1 MNHEY, CDR2 SVGAGI. CDR3 residues: CASSLERSNQPQHF. The DNA of the CDR3 is TGTGCCAGCAGTTTAGAGAGGAGCAATCAGCCCCAGCATTTT.

The chain carries TRBV7-6 and TRBJ1-1, with no clear D. Germline assignment: CDR1 SGHVS and CDR2 FNYEAQ. The V end was cut by 5 bases, the J end by 2 bases, with 9 bases between. The CDR3 covers 13 residues. The CDR3 sequence: CASSPGTNTEAFF. Here the CDR3 DNA reads TGTGCCAGCAGCCCAGGCACTAACACTGAAGCTTTCTTT.

With regard to this clone: An end of the junction differs from the germline gene, which may be a read error. The CDR3 loop is CASSLIGTSVTYGQYF. The CDR3 DNA reads as TGTGCCAGCAGCTTAATCGGGACTAGCGTAACCTACGGGCAGTACTTC. The gene calls are TRBV7-2 and TRBJ2-7; 10 positions match TRBD2. The CDR3 contains 16 residues. The V gene's germline CDR1 is SGHTA and CDR2 FQGNSA.

This rearrangement joins TRBV4-1 to TRBJ1-5; 7 nucleotides agree with TRBD1. Trimming cost V 1 base and J 6 bases; bases outside gene matches: 6. CDR3 length: 15 amino acids. CDR1 and CDR2 from the germline V gene are MGHRA and YSYEKL. The DNA of the CDR3 is TGCGCCAGCAGCCAAGCGGAGGGGGCGGTTCAGCCCCAGCATTTT. Protein: CASSQAEGAVQPQHF.

V usage is TRBV7-2 and J usage is TRBJ2-1; no definite D call. This CDR3 spans 13 amino acids. Germline V gives CDR1 SGHTA, CDR2 FQGNSA. Between the trimmed V and J ends, which lost 4 bases and 9 bases, there was a span of 13 bases. The CDR3 coding sequence is TGTGCCAGCAGCTCCCCCGTTCAACTTGAGCAGTTCTTC. This gives the protein CASSSPVQLEQFF.

This CDR3 reads CSGHLNTEAFF. The CDR3 DNA is TGCAGCGGCCACTTGAACACTGAAGCTTTCTTT. The genes are TRBV29-1 and TRBJ1-1; no firm D call. V lost 7 bases and J 0 bases, leaving 6 bases between the germline ends. The CDR3 covers 11 residues. In germline, CDR1 is SQVTM, CDR2 ANQGSEA.

This clone was seen just once. The chain links TRBV19 to TRBJ2-7; 10 bases are a match to TRBD2. This CDR3 is built from 14 residues. J was trimmed by 3 bases and V by 5 bases; bases with no gene match: 4. CDR1 is LNHDA and CDR2 is SQIVND in the germline V gene (reference sequence). In nucleotides, the CDR3 is TGTGCCAGTAGTTTTCTAGCGGGGGACTACGAGCAGTACTTC. Amino acids: CASSFLAGDYEQYF.

The V call is TRBV2, the J call TRBJ1-4; D is uncertain. The ends were cut back, 4 bases at V and 0 bases at J, with 12 bases in the middle. The germline gives CDR1 SNHLY, CDR2 FYNNEI. This CDR3 is 16 amino acids long. DNA for the CDR3: TGTGCCAGCAGTGTTGACACCCATGCAACTAATGAAAAACTGTTTTTT. This translates into CASSVDTHATNEKLFF.

In its sample, this clone was seen a few times. The chain links TRBV4-3 to TRBJ2-7; D ambiguous. Trimming took 0 bases from V and 2 from J, leaving 8 bases between them. The CDR3 contains 14 residues. Per the germline V gene, CDR1 is LGHNA and CDR2 is YSLEER. The CDR3 region has the DNA TGCGCCAGCAGCCAAGATTTGGGCCCCTACGAGCAGTACTTC. Amino acids: CASSQDLGPYEQYF.

This clone was counted a single time. The V gene is TRBV19, the J gene TRBJ2-1; D might be TRBD1 (6 bases). The CDR3 has 14 amino acids. V shed 5 bases and J shed 8 bases, with 16 bases lying between them. Germline CDR1 reads LNHDA; CDR2 reads SQIVND (reference sequence). The CDR3 DNA reads TGTGCCAGTAGTCGCCTACAGGGTTCGGATGAGCAGTTCTTC. Its translation: CASSRLQGSDEQFF.

Here the CDR3 DNA reads TGTGCCAGCAGCCGAGACCTAGCGGGAGGGCCGGACTACAATGAGCAGTTCTTC. Translation gives CASSRDLAGGPDYNEQFF. The chain couples TRBV11-3 to TRBJ2-1; 12 nucleotides match TRBD2. This CDR3 has 18 amino acids. J gave up 3 bases and V 5 bases, and 11 bases lay outside the gene matches. The germline V gene has CDR1 SGHNT and CDR2 YENEEA.

A single count supports this clone. The chain has TRBV5-1 and TRBJ2-3; tentative D call: TRBD1 (5 bases). This CDR3 is built from 15 residues. Germline V lookup: CDR1 SGHRS, CDR2 YFSETQ. The V gene lost 4 bases and the J gene lost 2 bases, with 14 bases spanning the gap. CDR3 amino acids: CASSVGQGITDTQYF. In DNA form, the CDR3 reads TGCGCCAGCAGCGTCGGGCAGGGCATCACAGATACGCAGTATTTT.

In this sample, this clone turned up a few times. The rearrangement links TRBV14 to TRBJ2-5; 9 bases match TRBD1. The trim removed 4 bases at V and 5 bases at J, leaving 8 bases unmatched. There are 15 residues in the CDR3. Germline V lookup: CDR1 SGHDN, CDR2 FVKESK. The CDR3 bases are TGTGCCAGCAGCCCCCACAGGGGGCGCGAGGAGACCCAGTACTTC. Protein sequence: CASSPHRGREETQYF.

CDR3 sequence (DNA): TGTGCCAGCAGCTTACGAGGCCAGGGAGGTAAGGCTGGGGCCAACGTCCTGACTTTC. Its translation is CASSLRGQGGKAGANVLTF. The gene calls are TRBV7-9 and TRBJ2-6; D possibly corresponds to TRBD2 (6 bases). The CDR3 is made up of 19 amino acids. V lost 2 bases to trimming and J lost 2 bases, with 19 bases between them. CDR1 SEHNR and CDR2 FQNEAQ come from the germline V gene (reference sequence).

CDR3 sequence (DNA): TGTGCCAGCAGCGCGACAGCCTCTGGGGCCAACGTCCTGACTTTC. Its translation: CASSATASGANVLTF. The rearrangement links TRBV5-6 to TRBJ2-6; the D gene is possibly TRBD1 (5 bases). V was trimmed by 4 bases and J by 0 bases, leaving 8 bases between them. Germline V CDR1 and CDR2: SGHDT, YYEEEE. The CDR3 consists of 15 residues.

This rearrangement joins TRBV9 to TRBJ2-3; no clear D gene. V lost 0 bases and J 5 bases, leaving 4 bases between the germline ends. CDR3 length: 12 amino acids. Germline V gene lookup returns CDR1 SGDLS and CDR2 YYNGEE. In DNA form, the CDR3 reads TGTGCCAGCAGCGTAGCGGGAGATACGCAGTATTTT. The encoded protein is CASSVAGDTQYF.

This sequence joins TRBV6-1 and TRBJ1-1, with D unresolved. The CDR3 runs to 10 residues. The V end lost 7 bases, the J end lost 7 bases, and 7 bases lay between the germline ends. The germline CDR1 and CDR2 sequences are MNHNS and SASEGT. The CDR3 loop reads CASNNREAFF. CDR3 bases: TGTGCCAGCAACAATCGTGAAGCTTTCTTT.

This clone was detected only a few times. V usage is TRBV7-9 and J usage is TRBJ2-7; D remains ambiguous. CDR3 length: 18 amino acids. CDR1 is SEHNR and CDR2 is FQNEAQ in the germline V gene (reference sequence). V shed 7 bases and J shed 2 bases, with 27 bases lying between them. The CDR3 spells CASNQTVESPKPPYEQYF. The CDR3, as DNA: TGTGCCAGCAACCAAACGGTCGAAAGTCCTAAGCCCCCCTACGAGCAGTACTTC.

This clone was counted between two and nine times. The rearrangement links TRBV2 to TRBJ2-1, with 14 bases matching TRBD2. Per germline, CDR1 SNHLY and CDR2 FYNNEI. The V gene end was trimmed by 6 bases and the J gene end by 7 bases; junction bases not matched to a gene: 8. This CDR3 spans 16 amino acids. CDR3 coding DNA: TGTGCCAGCAGGAAAGGACTAGCGGGAGGTGGTAATGAGCAGTTCTTC. It is translated as CASRKGLAGGGNEQFF.

V and J are TRBV6-6 and TRBJ2-1, with TRBD2 identical over 8 bases. This CDR3 comprises 16 residues. With 5 bases clipped from V and 0 bases from J, the junction kept 6 bases outside the gene matches. Germline loops: CDR1 MNHNY, CDR2 SVGAGI (reference sequence). The chain's CDR3 is CASSLSGSLSYNEQFF. The CDR3 bases are TGTGCCAGCAGTCTCAGCGGGAGCCTCTCCTACAATGAGCAGTTCTTC.

V is TRBV7-2 and J is TRBJ2-3; 9 bases agree with TRBD2. V lost 4 bases and J lost 6; bases outside the gene matches: 5. The length of the CDR3 is 14 residues. The germline V gene encodes CDR1 SGHTA and CDR2 FQGNSA. The CDR3, as DNA: TGTGCCAGCAGCTCAGGGACTAGCCCCGATACGCAGTATTTT. Translating gives CASSSGTSPDTQYF.